This T cell receptor beta chain was documented in a study of OX40 agonist ivuxolimab in advanced cancers. About the study: Ivuxolimab doses were 0.01, 0.1, 0.3, 1.5, 3 or 10 mg/kg every 2 weeks. Whole-study findings and limits: Expanded clones belonging to CD8+ T cells outnumbered, on average, those of CD4+. The study observed clonal expansion of CD4+ and CD8+ blood T cells by week 6 at 0.1 to 3.0 mg/kg.

CDR3 length: 17 residues. Trimming cost V 5 bases and J 0 bases, with 16 bases left between them. Germline assignment: CDR1 SGHTA and CDR2 FQGNSA. The count of this clone is one. What it binds is not known. Only in-frame clones appear in the TCRdb table, and some are missing; sequencing was by immunoSEQ multiplex PCR. Among under 85,000 clones listed, around nine tenths were seen once. Here the sequenced sample was CD4+ or CD8+ T cells sorted from blood, taken in a trial of the OX40 agonist ivuxolimab. The origin of this receptor is an adult with an advanced solid tumor such as melanoma, head and neck, liver or kidney cancer. This chain uses TRBV7-2 with TRBJ2-2, with TRBD1 as a possible D gene (6 bases). The CDR3 loop reads CASSPGHRASNTGELFF. The CDR3 region has the DNA TGTGCCAGCAGCCCTGGGCACAGGGCCTCGAACACCGGGGAGCTGTTTTTT.